This T cell receptor beta chain was recorded in a study of blood T cell repertoires in COVID-19. Study at large: The United States, Italy and Spain provided the acute and convalescent COVID-19 samples. T cells, B-cell-depleted T cells, or PBMCs provided the cDNA or gDNA that served as material.

As processed by the authors: Estimation of nucleated cell counts relied on the amplification of reference gene primers. Clones were sequenced by immunoSEQ multiplex PCR, and TCRdb holds only the in-frame ones, with some missing. That table furnishes V, J and clone size, whereas the DNA furnished D and trimming. The table shows some 250,000 clones, with about 88% occurring only once. This clonotype was sampled from a woman between 40 and 55 years old who had recovered from COVID-19. Input material: peripheral blood.

CDR3 nucleotide sequence: TGTGCCAGCAAGGCCCAGGCAGGGGGCTACCACGAGCAGTACTTC. It codes for CASKAQAGGYHEQYF. The rearrangement uses TRBV27 and TRBJ2-7; TRBD1 matches 8 bases. From germline, CDR1 is MNHEY and CDR2 SMNVEV (reference sequence). J gave up 5 bases and V 7 bases, and 13 bases lay outside the gene matches. CDR3 size: 15 residues.